The entry below gives a single T cell receptor (beta chain) sequence along with its context. This table comes from immunoSEQ multiplex PCR, and its TCRdb copy is limited to in-frame clones, with some not included. The table lists roughly 250,000 clones, approximately 78% of them singletons. The CDR3 is 13 residues long. Unmatched junction bases numbered 2, after V lost 4 bases and J lost 4 bases. Germline CDR1 and CDR2: MRHNA and SNTAGT. This sample is part of a study of blood T cell repertoires in COVID-19. Study information: Samples taken during acute and convalescent COVID-19 were collected in the United States, Italy and Spain. In each case, the material was cDNA or gDNA derived from T cells, B-cell-depleted T cells, or PBMCs.

The clonotype originates from a woman in her fifties or sixties with active or convalescent COVID-19. V usage is TRBV6-4 and J usage is TRBJ2-5; 8 nucleotides align to TRBD2. Sequenced material: peripheral blood. The CDR3 coding sequence is TGTGCCAGCAGTGGGCTAGCGGGAGAGACCCAGTACTTC. This translates into CASSGLAGETQYF.